Below, 7 T cell receptor beta chains from the same sample are listed, as sequenced in a study of beta chain features in type 1 diabetes. General observations from the study: Shortening of TCRB CDR3s, moderate but significant, appeared in all four CD4+ subsets of Type 1 diabetes patients.

Isolated RNA was reverse transcribed in full, so expressed TCRB transcripts were sequenced. Repertoires were generated with immunoSEQ multiplex PCR, while TCRdb's copy carries only in-frame clones and drops some. The profile covers about 700,000 clones, with under 15% appearing a single time and approximately 0.02% taken by the ten largest. No antigen has been assigned to these receptors. Sequenced sample: naive CD4+ T cells from blood. Receptor source: a man between 18 and 29 years old with type 1 diabetes.

This chain links TRBV7-9 with TRBJ2-5; 7 positions agree with TRBD1. Germline V lookup: CDR1 SEHNR, CDR2 FQNEAQ (reference sequence). CDR3 length: 14 amino acids. Unmatched junction bases numbered 5, after V lost 3 bases and J lost 4 bases. The CDR3 sequence: CASSFDRDAETQYF. CDR3 in DNA: TGTGCCAGCAGCTTTGACAGGGACGCAGAGACCCAGTACTTC.

This clone has just a few counts. Different DNA sequences within this sample yield the same CDR3. V is TRBV7-9 and J is TRBJ1-1; no definite D call. V was cut by 3 bases and J by 0 bases, with 8 bases left in between. CDR3 length: 14 amino acids. CDR1 SEHNR and CDR2 FQNEAQ come from the germline V gene (reference sequence). CDR3 sequence (DNA): TGTGCCAGCAGCTTGGGGAACATGAACACTGAAGCTTTCTTT. Its translation: CASSLGNMNTEAFF. The complete variable domain, with remaining parts taken from reference TRBV7-9 and TRBJ1-1, reads DTGVSQNPRHKITKRGQNVTFRCDPISEHNRLYWYRQTLGQGPEFLTYFQNEAQLEKSRLLSDRFSAERPKGSFSTLEIQRTEQGDSAMYLCASSLGNMNTEAFFGQGTRLTVV.

This chain links TRBV2 with TRBJ2-7, with 7 bases lining up with TRBD2. J was trimmed by 5 bases and V by 7 bases; bases with no gene match: 11. The V gene's germline CDR1 is SNHLY and CDR2 FYNNEI. This CDR3 spans 14 amino acids. CDR3 bases: TGTGCCAGCACTCCTAGGGAGGGAAGCGACGAGCAGTACTTC. Its translation is CASTPREGSDEQYF. Combining the CDR3 with reference TRBV2 and TRBJ2-7 gives the whole variable domain EPEVTQTPSHQVTQMGQEVILRCVPISNHLYFYWYRQILGQKVEFLVSFYNNEISEKSEIFDDQFSVERPDGSNFTLKIRSTKLEDSAMYFCASTPREGSDEQYFGPGTRLTVT.

CDR3 DNA sequence: TGCGCCAGCAGCTTGGCCGGGGAGGTCCCCGCCTATGGCTACACCTTC. Translation gives CASSLAGEVPAYGYTF. The chain has TRBV5-1 and TRBJ1-2; D call uncertain. Germline CDR1 and CDR2: SGHRS and YFSETQ. V lost 0 bases, J lost 4 bases, and 16 bases lay in between. This CDR3 spans 16 amino acids.

This clone was counted between two and nine times. V is TRBV10-3 and J is TRBJ1-6; 11 bases align to TRBD1. Germline loops: CDR1 ENHRY, CDR2 SYGVKD. The CDR3 sequence is 14 residues long. Unmatched junction bases numbered 4, after V lost 11 bases and J lost 4 bases. CDR3 DNA sequence: TGTGCCGCGGGGGACAGGGGGTATAATTCACCCCTCCACTTT. Protein sequence: CAAGDRGYNSPLHF.

This clone occurred a few times. V gene TRBV9 combines with J gene TRBJ2-1; TRBD2 agrees at 7 bases. Germline values: CDR1 SGDLS, CDR2 YYNGEE. V trimming: 4 bases; J trimming: 6 bases; junction bases outside the gene matches: 10. The CDR3 length is 15 residues. The CDR3 region has the DNA TGTGCCAGCAGCCCATTATACCGGACTAGCAATGAGCAGTTCTTC. Protein: CASSPLYRTSNEQFF.

This clone was recorded a few times. The rearrangement uses TRBV28 and TRBJ1-5; possible D gene TRBD1, 5 bases. V lost 5 bases and J 6 bases, leaving 14 bases between the germline ends. Germline assignment: CDR1 MDHEN and CDR2 SYDVKM. The CDR3 consists of 14 residues. DNA for the CDR3: TGTGCCAGCAGTGGGACCCGGGGCGGTCAGCCCCAGCATTTT. Residues: CASSGTRGGQPQHF.